The source of this T cell receptor (beta chain) is a study of early T cells in non-severe SARS-CoV-2 infection. At least ten counts were recorded for this clonotype. TCRdb redid the calling of the 5' RACE reads with MiXCR, one entry per CDR3 protein. The table lists just under 60,000 distinct CDR3 sequences, about 7.7% of them singletons. What was sequenced was whole blood. This TCR was recovered from an adult who was a healthcare worker with PCR-confirmed SARS-CoV-2 infection or an uninfected control (not recorded which).

The CDR3 region has the DNA TGTGCCAGCAGCCGGGCAGAGGACGAATCCCCCAATGAGCAGTTCTTC. Protein: CASSRAEDESPNEQFF. The rearrangement links TRBV2 to TRBJ2-1; D gene ambiguous. V was pared by 6 bases and J by 6 bases, with 21 bases between. Germline V CDR1 and CDR2: SNHLY, FYNNEI. This CDR3 is built from 16 residues.